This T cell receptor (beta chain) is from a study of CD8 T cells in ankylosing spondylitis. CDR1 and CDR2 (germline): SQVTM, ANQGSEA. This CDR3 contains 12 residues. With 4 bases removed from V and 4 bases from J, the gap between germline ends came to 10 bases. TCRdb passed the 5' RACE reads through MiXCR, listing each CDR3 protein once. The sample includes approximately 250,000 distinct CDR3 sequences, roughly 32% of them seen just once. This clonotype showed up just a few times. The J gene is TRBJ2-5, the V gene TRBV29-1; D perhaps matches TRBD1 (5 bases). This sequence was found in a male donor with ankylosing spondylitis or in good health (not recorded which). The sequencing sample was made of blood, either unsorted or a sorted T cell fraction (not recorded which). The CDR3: CSVGGSLETQYF. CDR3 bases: TGCAGCGTTGGGGGCAGCCTAGAGACCCAGTACTTC. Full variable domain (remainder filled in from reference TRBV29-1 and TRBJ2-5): SAVISQKPSRDICQRGTSLTIQCQVDSQVTMMFWYRQQPGQSLTLIATANQGSEATYESGFVIDKFPISRPNLTFSTLTVSNMSPEDSSIYLCSVGGSLETQYFGPGTRLLVL.